This T cell receptor beta chain is drawn from a study of high-grade serous ovarian cancer treatment subgroups. Study overall: Samples averaged around 14,000 reads and around 7,000 unique TCR beta rearrangements.

Using immunoSEQ multiplex PCR, the repertoire was profiled, and TCRdb retains in-frame clones only, with some absent. The sample includes 7,500 to 8,500 clones, more than 60% of them seen just once. The study, taken as a whole, reports: Bulk tumor TCR sequencing gave no spatial information. Clonal relatedness tracked neoantigen level, and by trend copy number and mutation load.

Tumor tissue was taken before any definitive surgery or chemotherapy was given. In regard to this clone: Its specificity is unknown.

Germline CDR1 is SGHTA and CDR2 is FQGTGA. J lost 5 bases, V lost 1 base, and 7 bases had no gene match. The CDR3 is 16 amino acids. The receptor was derived from a human donor with high-grade serous ovarian cancer. Sequencing input: tumor tissue. The chain is built from TRBV7-3 and TRBJ2-5; 10 bases fit TRBD1. The CDR3 sequence is CASSLKAADRGETQYF. CDR3 nucleotide sequence: TGTGCCAGCAGCTTAAAAGCCGCGGACAGGGGGGAGACCCAGTACTTC.